The 24 T cell receptor beta chains listed next were all sequenced from one sample in a study of shared clonotypes between healthy human individuals. Measured with immunoSEQ multiplex PCR; TCRdb has only the in-frame clones, and not every one. This sample carries about 1 million clones, 65% to 75% of them seen once, and the ten largest clones take around 1.5%. Sequenced sample: memory CD4+ T cells sorted from blood. Subset here: CD45RA-negative fraction. The receptors stem from a man aged 18 to 29 in good health.

The genes are TRBV6-1 and TRBJ2-7; D is perhaps TRBD2 (7 bases). CDR1 and CDR2 (germline): MNHNS, SASEGT. This CDR3 region has 14 residues. The ends were cut back, 4 bases at V and 2 bases at J, with 12 bases in the middle. In DNA form, the CDR3 reads TGTGCCAGCAGTGTAGGGGGGGCTGCCTACGAGCAGTACTTC. Amino acids: CASSVGGAAYEQYF.

The rearrangement uses TRBV28 and TRBJ1-2; TRBD1 might be the D (5 bases). CDR1 MDHEN and CDR2 SYDVKM come from the germline V gene. This CDR3 comprises 16 residues. V shed 6 bases and J shed 0 bases, with 17 bases lying between them. The DNA of the CDR3 is TGTGCCAGCAGGAGGGACTGGGGAGTAACTAACTATGGCTACACCTTC. Its translation: CASRRDWGVTNYGYTF.

This chain links TRBV5-6 with TRBJ2-3, with no clear D. CDR1 and CDR2 from the germline V gene are SGHDT and YYEEEE. Trimming took off 4 bases at V and 0 bases at J, with 9 bases between the two ends. This CDR3 has 14 amino acids. Here the CDR3 reads CASSPAASTDTQYF. The CDR3 bases are TGTGCCAGCAGCCCCGCAGCTAGCACAGATACGCAGTATTTT.

This sequence joins TRBV9 and TRBJ2-5, with 9 bases lining up with TRBD2. The CDR3 spans 17 residues. Per germline, CDR1 SGDLS and CDR2 YYNGEE. V was clipped by 3 bases and J by 5 bases; unmatched bases: 14. The CDR3 region has the DNA TGTGCCAGCAGCGCCATAGCGGGAGATGGGGGATGGGAGACCCAGTACTTC. Its protein product is CASSAIAGDGGWETQYF.

This clone has only a few counts. CDR3 amino acids: CASSEGTGLAQETQYF. CDR3 DNA sequence: TGTGCCAGCAGTGAGGGGACAGGGCTCGCCCAAGAGACCCAGTACTTC. The chain carries TRBV6-1 and TRBJ2-5; 9 bases are a match to TRBD1. From germline, CDR1 is MNHNS and CDR2 SASEGT. CDR3 size: 16 residues. The V gene end was trimmed by 3 bases and the J gene end by 1 base; junction bases not matched to a gene: 6.

The chain is built from TRBV29-1 and TRBJ2-1; TRBD1 might be the D (7 bases). Germline CDR1 SQVTM, CDR2 ANQGSEA. V was pared by 3 bases and J by 6 bases, with 12 bases between. The CDR3 sequence is 13 residues long. Here the CDR3 DNA reads TGCAGCGTTGAGGGGGGACAGACCAATGAGCAGTTCTTC. This encodes CSVEGGQTNEQFF.

This rearrangement joins TRBV7-2 to TRBJ1-3, with 9 bases aligning to TRBD1. Germline V gives CDR1 SGHTA, CDR2 FQGNSA. CDR3 size: 16 residues. V gave up 5 bases and J gave up 0 bases; unmatched junction bases: 5. The chain's CDR3 is CASSPRQGVSGNTIYF. Written as DNA, the CDR3 is TGTGCCAGCAGCCCACGACAGGGGGTCTCTGGAAACACCATATATTTT. The variable domain in full, completed from reference TRBV7-2 and TRBJ1-3, reads GAGVSQSPSNKVTEKGKDVELRCDPISGHTALYWYRQSLGQGLEFLIYFQGNSAPDKSGLPSDRFSAERTGGSVSTLTIQRTQQEDSAVYLCASSPRQGVSGNTIYFGEGSWLTVV.

This clone was recorded once. The gene calls are TRBV30 and TRBJ1-3; D not resolved. Germline-derived CDR1 and CDR2 are GTSNPN and SVGIG (reference sequence). Trimming left V 0 bases short and J 2 bases short, with 17 bases between. The length of the CDR3 is 17 residues. For the CDR3, the DNA is TGTGCCTGGAGTGTACTTGGTCCGGGAAAGCCTGGAAACACCATATATTTT. Translated, it gives CAWSVLGPGKPGNTIYF.

This sequence joins TRBV7-2 and TRBJ2-3; TRBD2 matches at 11 bases. V lost 3 bases and J lost 4; bases outside the gene matches: 3. Looked up from germline, CDR1 is SGHTA and CDR2 is FQGNSA. The CDR3 runs 15 residues. For the CDR3, the DNA is TGTGCCAGCAGCTTCGTAGCGGGAGGGGCAGATACGCAGTATTTT. Translation: CASSFVAGGADTQYF.

J is TRBJ2-1 and V is TRBV2; no reliable D call. The CDR3 length is 12 residues. Trimming pared 5 bases from V and 7 bases from J, leaving 9 bases between. Germline V gene lookup returns CDR1 SNHLY and CDR2 FYNNEI. DNA of the CDR3: TGTGCCAGCAGTATTCTAGGGAATGAGCAGTTCTTC. Translation gives CASSILGNEQFF.

V usage is TRBV29-1 and J usage is TRBJ2-3; no definite D call. The CDR3 runs to 11 residues. Germline V gene data show CDR1 as SQVTM and CDR2 as ANQGSEA. V dropped 4 bases and J dropped 5 bases, with 7 bases sitting between them. CDR3: CSVGSGDTQYF. In DNA form, the CDR3 reads TGCAGCGTTGGCAGTGGAGATACGCAGTATTTT.

This chain links TRBV10-3 with TRBJ2-1, with D perhaps TRBD1 (5 bases). CDR1 is ENHRY, CDR2 SYGVKD, per germline. Trimming pared 7 bases from V and 0 bases from J, leaving 13 bases between. The CDR3 runs to 15 residues. The CDR3 nucleotides read TGTGCCATCACCCCAGGGTTTAGCTCCTACAATGAGCAGTTCTTC. Its translation: CAITPGFSSYNEQFF.

The V and J genes are TRBV6-4 and TRBJ2-7, with 7 bases identical to TRBD1. The CDR3 has 13 amino acids. Germline CDR1 is MRHNA and CDR2 is SNTAGT. Trimming took 10 bases from V and 3 from J; bases not matched to a gene: 9. The CDR3 protein is CAIPGQANYEQYF. CDR3 DNA: TGTGCCATCCCCGGACAGGCGAACTACGAGCAGTACTTC.

The chain couples TRBV6-6 to TRBJ1-1, with D possibly TRBD1 on 5 matching bases. The CDR3 sequence is 16 residues long. Germline CDR1 MNHNY, CDR2 SVGAGI (reference sequence). V lost 2 bases and J 4 bases, leaving 17 bases between the germline ends. CDR3 in amino acids: CASSYHHAGRGTEAFF. CDR3 DNA: TGTGCCAGCAGTTACCATCATGCGGGGCGCGGCACTGAAGCTTTCTTT.

A single count supports this clone. The V gene is TRBV6-1, the J gene TRBJ1-5; 7 bases fit TRBD1. This CDR3 comprises 13 residues. The germline V gene encodes CDR1 MNHNS and CDR2 SASEGT. Unmatched junction bases numbered 3, after V lost 6 bases and J lost 4 bases. DNA for the CDR3: TGTGCCAGCAGACAGGGGAGAAATCAGCCCCAGCATTTT. This gives the protein CASRQGRNQPQHF.

Points on this clone: The sample carries other DNA sequences with the same CDR3. The chain uses TRBV4-3 and TRBJ2-3, with 11 bases aligning to TRBD2. The germline CDR1 and CDR2 sequences are LGHNA and YSLEER. V dropped 4 bases and J dropped 0; count of bases not matched to a gene: 3. This CDR3 has 16 residues. CDR3 in amino acids: CASSPGTSGSTDTQYF. CDR3 coding DNA: TGCGCCAGCAGCCCCGGGACTAGCGGAAGCACAGATACGCAGTATTTT.

V usage is TRBV7-6 and J usage is TRBJ2-1; 12 bases align to TRBD2. The CDR3 sequence is 16 residues long. V lost 5 bases to trimming and J lost 3 bases; unmatched junction nucleotides: 5. The germline V gene has CDR1 SGHVS and CDR2 FNYEAQ. The DNA of the CDR3 is TGTGCCAGCAGCCGGACTAGCGGGACCTACTACAATGAGCAGTTCTTC. Translating gives CASSRTSGTYYNEQFF. Variable domain in full (rest from reference TRBV7-6 and TRBJ2-1): GAGVSQSPRYKVTKRGQDVALRCDPISGHVSLYWYRQALGQGPEFLTYFNYEAQQDKSGLPNDRFSAERPEGSISTLTIQRTEQRDSAMYRCASSRTSGTYYNEQFFGPGTRLTVL.

This chain joins TRBV10-2 and TRBJ1-2; D possibly corresponds to TRBD1 (5 bases). This CDR3 spans 13 amino acids. V lost 3 bases to trimming and J lost 3 bases, with 8 bases between them. The V gene's germline CDR1 is WSHSY and CDR2 SAAADI. CDR3 nucleotides: TGCGCCAGCAGTGATGGCAGGGACTATGGCTACACCTTC. Translated: CASSDGRDYGYTF.

The chain links TRBV11-2 to TRBJ2-7, with D perhaps assigned TRBD1 or TRBD2 (5 bases each). Trimming pared 11 bases from V and 0 bases from J, leaving 14 bases between. The CDR3 length is 13 residues. The V gene's germline CDR1 is SGHAT and CDR2 FQNNGV. CDR3 coding DNA: TGTGCCTCGATAAAGGGGACCTCCTACGAGCAGTACTTC. Its protein product is CASIKGTSYEQYF. The entire variable domain, with the rest obtained from reference TRBV11-2 and TRBJ2-7, is as follows: EAGVAQSPRYKIIEKRQSVAFWCNPISGHATLYWYQQILGQGPKLLIQFQNNGVVDDSQLPKDRFSAERLKGVDSTLKIQPAKLEDSAVYLCASIKGTSYEQYFGPGTRLTVT.

V usage is TRBV6-6 and J usage is TRBJ2-2; D possibly matches TRBD1 or TRBD2 (5 bases each). V lost 0 bases and J 3 bases, leaving 8 bases between the germline ends. Germline V gene data show CDR1 as MNHNY and CDR2 as SVGAGI (reference sequence). This CDR3 is built from 15 residues. The CDR3 DNA sequence: TGTGCCAGCAGTTACTCGAGGGGTTACACCGGGGAGCTGTTTTTT. It codes for CASSYSRGYTGELFF.

This rearrangement joins TRBV6-5 to TRBJ1-1; maybe TRBD1 (6 bases). The CDR3 has 15 residues. Germline CDR1 and CDR2: MNHEY and SVGAGI. The V gene lost 0 bases and the J gene lost 5 bases, with 13 bases spanning the gap. CDR3 region: CASSYSGAVGTEAFF. The CDR3 DNA follows: TGTGCCAGCAGTTACTCGGGGGCTGTGGGTACTGAAGCTTTCTTT.

Comments on this clone: The identical CDR3 is also encoded by other nucleotide sequences in the sample. J is TRBJ1-5 and V is TRBV7-9; no firm D call. V lost 1 base to trimming and J lost 6 bases, with 10 bases between them. The CDR3 is 14 residues long. Germline CDR1 reads SEHNR; CDR2 reads FQNEAQ (reference sequence). CDR3 DNA: TGTGCCAGCAGCTTAGGAGGTGGCGGTCAGCCCCAGCATTTT. It codes for CASSLGGGGQPQHF.

The rearrangement links TRBV5-1 to TRBJ2-1; no clear D gene. Germline V gene sequence: CDR1 SGHRS, CDR2 YFSETQ. This CDR3 is 15 amino acids long. V lost 0 bases, J lost 10 bases, and 17 bases lay in between. The DNA of the CDR3 is TGCGCCAGCAGCTTGGACGTCGTTCGGGCGGCGGAGCAGTTCTTC. Its translation: CASSLDVVRAAEQFF. Variable domain in full (rest from reference TRBV5-1 and TRBJ2-1): KAGVTQTPRYLIKTRGQQVTLSCSPISGHRSVSWYQQTPGQGLQFLFEYFSETQRNKGNFPGRFSGRQFSNSRSEMNVSTLELGDSALYLCASSLDVVRAAEQFFGPGTRLTVL.

This clone was detected a few times. This chain joins TRBV5-1 and TRBJ2-5, with D possibly being TRBD1 (6 bases). CDR3 size: 16 residues. Germline loops: CDR1 SGHRS, CDR2 YFSETQ. With 4 bases removed from V and 1 base from J, the gap between germline ends came to 17 bases. The CDR3 loop is CASSPNVAGAQETQYF. Written as DNA, the CDR3 is TGCGCCAGCAGCCCCAACGTTGCAGGGGCCCAAGAGACCCAGTACTTC.